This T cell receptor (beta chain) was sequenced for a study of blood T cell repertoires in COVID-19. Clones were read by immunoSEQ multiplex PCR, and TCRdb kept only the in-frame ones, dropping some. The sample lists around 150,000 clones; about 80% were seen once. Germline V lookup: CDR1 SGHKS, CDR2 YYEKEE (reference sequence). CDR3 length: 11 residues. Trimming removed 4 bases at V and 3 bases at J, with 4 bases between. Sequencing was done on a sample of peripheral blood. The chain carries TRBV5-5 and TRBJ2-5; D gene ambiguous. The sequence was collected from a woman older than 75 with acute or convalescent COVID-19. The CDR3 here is CASSQKETQYF. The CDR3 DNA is TGTGCCAGCAGCCAGAAAGAGACCCAGTACTTC. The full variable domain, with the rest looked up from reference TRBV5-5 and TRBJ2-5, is DAGVTQSPTHLIKTRGQQVTLRCSPISGHKSVSWYQQVLGQGPQFIFQYYEKEERGRGNFPDRFSARQFPNYSSELNVNALLLGDSALYLCASSQKETQYFGPGTRLLVL.